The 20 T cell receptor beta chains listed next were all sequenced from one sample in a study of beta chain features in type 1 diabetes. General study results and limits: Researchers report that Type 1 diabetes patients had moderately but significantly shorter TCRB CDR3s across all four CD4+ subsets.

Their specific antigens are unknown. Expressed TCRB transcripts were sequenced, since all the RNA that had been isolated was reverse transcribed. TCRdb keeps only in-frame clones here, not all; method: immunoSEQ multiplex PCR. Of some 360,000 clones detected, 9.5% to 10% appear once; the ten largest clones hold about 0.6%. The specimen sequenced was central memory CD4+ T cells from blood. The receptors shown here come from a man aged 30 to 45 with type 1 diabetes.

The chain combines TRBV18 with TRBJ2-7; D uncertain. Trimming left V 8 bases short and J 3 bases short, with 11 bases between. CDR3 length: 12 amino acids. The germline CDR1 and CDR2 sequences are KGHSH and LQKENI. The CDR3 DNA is TGTGCCAGCGCCCCGCTGGGCTACGAGCAGTACTTC. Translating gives CASAPLGYEQYF.

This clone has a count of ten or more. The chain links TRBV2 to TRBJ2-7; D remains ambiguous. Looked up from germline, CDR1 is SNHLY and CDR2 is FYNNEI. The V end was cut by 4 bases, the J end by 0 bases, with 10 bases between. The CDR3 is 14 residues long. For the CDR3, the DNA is TGTGCCAGCAGTGGTTTGGACGACTCCTACGAGCAGTACTTC. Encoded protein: CASSGLDDSYEQYF.

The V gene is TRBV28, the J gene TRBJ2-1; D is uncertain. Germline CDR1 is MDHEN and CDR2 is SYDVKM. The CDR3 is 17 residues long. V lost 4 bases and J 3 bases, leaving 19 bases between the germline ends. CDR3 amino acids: CASSSYRTPGSYNEQFF. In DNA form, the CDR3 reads TGTGCCAGCAGTTCTTATCGAACACCCGGCAGCTACAATGAGCAGTTCTTC.

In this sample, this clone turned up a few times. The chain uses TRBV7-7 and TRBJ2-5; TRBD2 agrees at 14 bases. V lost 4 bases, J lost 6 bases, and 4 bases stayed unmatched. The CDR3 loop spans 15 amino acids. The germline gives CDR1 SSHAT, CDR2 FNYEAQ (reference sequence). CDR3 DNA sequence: TGTGCCAGCAGCTCCGGGACTAGCGGGAGTCAGACCCAGTACTTC. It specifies CASSSGTSGSQTQYF.

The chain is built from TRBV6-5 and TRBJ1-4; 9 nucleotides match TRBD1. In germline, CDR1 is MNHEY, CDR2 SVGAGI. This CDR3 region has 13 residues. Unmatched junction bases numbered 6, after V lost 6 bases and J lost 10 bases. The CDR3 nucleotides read TGTGCCAGCAGGAGACAGGGGGAGGGAAAACTGTTTTTT. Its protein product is CASRRQGEGKLFF.

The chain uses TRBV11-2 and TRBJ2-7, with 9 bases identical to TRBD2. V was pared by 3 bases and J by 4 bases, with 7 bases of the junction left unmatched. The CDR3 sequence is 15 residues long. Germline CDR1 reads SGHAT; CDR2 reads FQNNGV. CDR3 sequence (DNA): TGTGCCAGCAGCTTCAATAGCGGGAGACTTTACGAGCAGTACTTC. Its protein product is CASSFNSGRLYEQYF. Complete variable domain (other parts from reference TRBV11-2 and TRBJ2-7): EAGVAQSPRYKIIEKRQSVAFWCNPISGHATLYWYQQILGQGPKLLIQFQNNGVVDDSQLPKDRFSAERLKGVDSTLKIQPAKLEDSAVYLCASSFNSGRLYEQYFGPGTRLTVT.

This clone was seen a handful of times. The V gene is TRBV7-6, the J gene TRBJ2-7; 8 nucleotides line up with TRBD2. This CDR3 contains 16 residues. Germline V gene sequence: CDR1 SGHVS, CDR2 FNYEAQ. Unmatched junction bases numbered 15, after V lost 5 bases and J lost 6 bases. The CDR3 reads CASSPISGNLGGEQYF. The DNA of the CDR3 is TGTGCCAGCAGCCCTATTAGCGGGAATCTAGGTGGCGAGCAGTACTTC.

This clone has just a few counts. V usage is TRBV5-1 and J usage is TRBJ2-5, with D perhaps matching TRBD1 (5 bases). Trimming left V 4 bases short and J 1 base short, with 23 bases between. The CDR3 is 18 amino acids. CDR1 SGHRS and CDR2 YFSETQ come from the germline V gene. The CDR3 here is CASSIGQGGISRQETQYF. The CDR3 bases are TGCGCCAGCAGCATTGGGCAGGGCGGAATCAGTCGCCAAGAGACCCAGTACTTC.

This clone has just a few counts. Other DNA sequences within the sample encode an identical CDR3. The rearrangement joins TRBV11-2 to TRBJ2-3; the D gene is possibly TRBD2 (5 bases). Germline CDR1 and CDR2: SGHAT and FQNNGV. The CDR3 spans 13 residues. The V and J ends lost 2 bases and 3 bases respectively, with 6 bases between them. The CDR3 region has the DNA TGTGCCAGCAGCTTACGCGGGACAGATACGCAGTATTTT. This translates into CASSLRGTDTQYF.

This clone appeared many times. In nucleotides, the CDR3 is TGCGCCAGCAGCCGGGGGTTGGAAAAACTGTTTTTT. Protein product: CASSRGLEKLFF. The chain uses TRBV4-1 and TRBJ1-4; D may be TRBD1 (5 bases). Trimming removed 4 bases at V and 8 bases at J, with 8 bases between. Germline V lookup: CDR1 MGHRA, CDR2 YSYEKL. The length of the CDR3 is 12 residues.

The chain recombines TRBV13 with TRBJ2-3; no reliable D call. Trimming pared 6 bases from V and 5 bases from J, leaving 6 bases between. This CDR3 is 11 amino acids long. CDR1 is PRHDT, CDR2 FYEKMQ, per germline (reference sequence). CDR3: CASSRRDTQYF. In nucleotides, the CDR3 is TGTGCCAGCAGTCGGCGAGATACGCAGTATTTT.

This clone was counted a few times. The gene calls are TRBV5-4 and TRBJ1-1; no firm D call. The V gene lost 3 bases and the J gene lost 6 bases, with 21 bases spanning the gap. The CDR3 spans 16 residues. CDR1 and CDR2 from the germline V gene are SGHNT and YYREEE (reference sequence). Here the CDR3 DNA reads TGTGCCAGCAGCTCCGGAGGAGGAGCTCGAACTGCTGAAGCTTTCTTT. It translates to CASSSGGGARTAEAFF. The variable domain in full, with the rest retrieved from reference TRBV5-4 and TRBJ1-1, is ETGVTQSPTHLIKTRGQQVTLRCSSQSGHNTVSWYQQALGQGPQFIFQYYREEENGRGNFPPRFSGLQFPNYSSELNVNALELDDSALYLCASSSGGGARTAEAFFGQGTRLTVV.

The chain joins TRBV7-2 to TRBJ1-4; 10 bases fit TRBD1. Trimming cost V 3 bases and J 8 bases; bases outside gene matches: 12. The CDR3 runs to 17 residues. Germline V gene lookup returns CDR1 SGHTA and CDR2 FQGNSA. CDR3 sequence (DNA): TGTGCCAGCAGCTTTCTATGGACAGGGGGTTTAGGGGAAAAACTGTTTTTT. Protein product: CASSFLWTGGLGEKLFF.

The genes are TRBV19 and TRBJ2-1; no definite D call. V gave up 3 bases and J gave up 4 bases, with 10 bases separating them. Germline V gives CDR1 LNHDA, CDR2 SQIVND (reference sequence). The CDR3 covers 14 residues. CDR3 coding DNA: TGTGCCAGTAGTATGGATTTGGGTTACAATGAGCAGTTCTTC. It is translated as CASSMDLGYNEQFF.

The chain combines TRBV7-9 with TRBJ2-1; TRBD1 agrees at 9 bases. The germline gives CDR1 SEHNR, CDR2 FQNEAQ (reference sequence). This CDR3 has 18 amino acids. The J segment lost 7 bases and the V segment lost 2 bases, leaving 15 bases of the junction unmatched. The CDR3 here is CASSLPRRLQGARNEQFF. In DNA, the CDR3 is TGTGCCAGCAGCTTACCCCGTCGACTACAGGGGGCGCGGAATGAGCAGTTCTTC. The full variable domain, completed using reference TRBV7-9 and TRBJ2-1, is DTGVSQNPRHKITKRGQNVTFRCDPISEHNRLYWYRQTLGQGPEFLTYFQNEAQLEKSRLLSDRFSAERPKGSFSTLEIQRTEQGDSAMYLCASSLPRRLQGARNEQFFGPGTRLTVL.

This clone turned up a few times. The CDR3 is CATIYGGASNYGYTF. The CDR3 nucleotides read TGTGCCACCATATACGGGGGCGCTTCTAACTATGGCTACACCTTC. The rearrangement joins TRBV28 to TRBJ1-2; a possible D gene is TRBD1 (6 bases). This CDR3 region has 15 residues. Per germline, CDR1 MDHEN and CDR2 SYDVKM. The germline V and J ends were trimmed by 10 bases and 0 bases, with 18 bases remaining between them.

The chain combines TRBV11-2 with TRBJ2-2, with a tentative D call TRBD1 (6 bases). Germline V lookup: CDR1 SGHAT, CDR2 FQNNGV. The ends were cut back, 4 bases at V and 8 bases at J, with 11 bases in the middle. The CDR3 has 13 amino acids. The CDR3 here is CASSSTQGGELFF. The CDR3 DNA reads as TGTGCCAGCAGCTCCACACAGGGTGGGGAGCTGTTTTTT.

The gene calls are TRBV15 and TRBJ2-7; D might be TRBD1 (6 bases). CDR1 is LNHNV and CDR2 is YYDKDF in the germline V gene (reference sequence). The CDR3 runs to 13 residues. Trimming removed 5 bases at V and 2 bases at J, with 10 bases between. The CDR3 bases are TGTGCCACCAGCGGTGGGGACACCTACGAGCAGTACTTC. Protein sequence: CATSGGDTYEQYF.

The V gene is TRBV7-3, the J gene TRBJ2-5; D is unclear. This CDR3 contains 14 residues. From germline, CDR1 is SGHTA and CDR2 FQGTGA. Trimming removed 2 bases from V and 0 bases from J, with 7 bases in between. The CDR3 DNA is TGTGCCAGCAGCTTAGTTTACAACCAAGAGACCCAGTACTTC. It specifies CASSLVYNQETQYF.

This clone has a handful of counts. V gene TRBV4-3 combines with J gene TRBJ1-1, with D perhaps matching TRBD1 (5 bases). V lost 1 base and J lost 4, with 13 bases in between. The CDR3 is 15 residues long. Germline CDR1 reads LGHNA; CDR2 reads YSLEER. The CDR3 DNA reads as TGCGCCAGCAGCCAAGTTATCGCCGGGACCACTGAAGCTTTCTTT. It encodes CASSQVIAGTTEAFF.